This T cell receptor beta chain was captured in a study of cytomegalovirus exposure and HLA in healthy donors. The overall study: Earlier, 100 million or so unique TCR beta sequences were recovered from approximately 200 million T cells by an analysis.

This clone was counted a single time. The antigen is undetermined. A multiplex PCR was run with 60 Vbeta primers and 13 Jbeta primers. This table comes from immunoSEQ multiplex PCR, and its TCRdb copy is limited to in-frame clones, with some not included. The sample records more than 200,000 clones, around 76% being singletons. CDR3 size: 13 residues. Trimming cost V 7 bases and J 2 bases, with 14 bases left between them. Germline lookup yields CDR1 SQVTM and CDR2 ANQGSEA. Study-wide results and caveats: The study designated roughly 160 TCR beta chains cytomegalovirus-associated. Analysis was carried out at a later point, and it linked a missense DCLRE1C variant to TCR beta V- and J-gene trimming.

Material for sequencing was PBMCs. The chain employs TRBV29-1 and TRBJ1-2; D may be TRBD1 (6 bases). This receptor was identified in a man in his forties or fifties in good health and CMV-seropositive. DNA of the CDR3: TGCAGCGCCGGTGACAGGCCAAACTATGGCTACACCTTC. Protein: CSAGDRPNYGYTF.